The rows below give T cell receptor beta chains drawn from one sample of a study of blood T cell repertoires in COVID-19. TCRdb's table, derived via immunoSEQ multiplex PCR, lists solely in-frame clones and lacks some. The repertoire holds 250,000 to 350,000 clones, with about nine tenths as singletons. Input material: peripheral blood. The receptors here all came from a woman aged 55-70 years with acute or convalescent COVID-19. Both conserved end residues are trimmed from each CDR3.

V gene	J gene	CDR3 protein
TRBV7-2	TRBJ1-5	ASSSPTGGNQPQH
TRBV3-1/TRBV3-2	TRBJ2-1	ASSPGQTTYNEQF
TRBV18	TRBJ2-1	ASSPSGGARDEQF
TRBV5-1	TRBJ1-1	ASSLSYGGTEAF
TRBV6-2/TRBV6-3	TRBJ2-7	ASSYGADNSYEQY
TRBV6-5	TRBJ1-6	ASRPAGGFSPLH
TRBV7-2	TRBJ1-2	ASSKDRGGFAGYT
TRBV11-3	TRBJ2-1	ASSQGGYNEQF
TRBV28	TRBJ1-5	ASYTGGRQPQH
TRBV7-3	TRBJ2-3	ASSSYGGSTDTQY
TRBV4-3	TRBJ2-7	ASSQGAGAHEQY
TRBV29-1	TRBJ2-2	SVVGGQSNTGELF
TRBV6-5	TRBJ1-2	ASSYEVSYGYT
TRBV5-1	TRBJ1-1	ASSLRTLGGTEAF
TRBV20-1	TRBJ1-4	SASLTFDEKLF
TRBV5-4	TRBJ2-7	ASSGQGAYEQY
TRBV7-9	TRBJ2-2	ASRPRLAGGNTGELF
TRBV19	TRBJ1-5	ASSMTGSRLTAQH
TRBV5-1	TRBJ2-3	ASSTTGPRIYTDTQY
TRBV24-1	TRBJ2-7	ATSDERSYEQY
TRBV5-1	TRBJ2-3	ASSLVVGALTDTQY
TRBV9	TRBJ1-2	ASSPGVAYGYT
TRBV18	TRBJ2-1	ASSPLSGVYNEQF
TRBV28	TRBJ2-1	ASSIRTSGGAFVEQF
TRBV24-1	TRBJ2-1	ATSDLLGDEQF
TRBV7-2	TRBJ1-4	ASSLGGNEKLF
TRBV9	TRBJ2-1	ASSVGLAGGADEQF
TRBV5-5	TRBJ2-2	ASSLASGANTGELF
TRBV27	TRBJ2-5	ASSRSRVRETQY
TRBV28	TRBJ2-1	ASFTRRGGPNNEQF
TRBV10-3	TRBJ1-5	AIKNTGEGNQPQH
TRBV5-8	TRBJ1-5	ASSFSGGGNQPQH
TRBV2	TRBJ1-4	ASRKEGYGNEKLF
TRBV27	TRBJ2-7	ASSQSTGPYEQY
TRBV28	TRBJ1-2	ASSKAGGGYGYT
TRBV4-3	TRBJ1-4	ASSPVGGTNEKLF
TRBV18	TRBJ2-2	ASSLSTGELF
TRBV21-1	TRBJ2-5	ASSKTANVETQY
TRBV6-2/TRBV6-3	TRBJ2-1	ASSYGSSKF
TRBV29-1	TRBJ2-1	SVEPSGGDEQF
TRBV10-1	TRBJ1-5	ATIGRGKGREVDQPQH
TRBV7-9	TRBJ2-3	ATDLLRGADTQY
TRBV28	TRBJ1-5	ASSTPGQGVPYSNQPQH
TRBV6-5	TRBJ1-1	ASSWTGNTEAF
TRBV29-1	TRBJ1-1	SAWGGVGTEAF
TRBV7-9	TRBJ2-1	ASSPPRNHEQF
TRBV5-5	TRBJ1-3	ASSLEYGASGNTIY
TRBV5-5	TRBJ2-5	ASSPQTSGETQY
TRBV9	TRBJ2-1	ASSVAPQGHNEQF